Listed below are T cell receptor beta chains from one sample, sequenced in a study of T cell responses to AZD1222 COVID-19 vaccine. TCRdb's copy holds only in-frame clones and misses some; the assay was immunoSEQ multiplex PCR. The sample yields more than 100,000 clones, around 91% seen once. The specimen was peripheral blood, collected on day 0 of AZD1222 vaccination. The receptor set was obtained from an adult in good health. The conserved cysteine and the conserved F or W are not part of the CDR3 here. The order of the fields is J gene, V gene, D gene, CDR3 protein. D genes are given only for firm matches.

j_gene: TRBJ2-3; v_gene: TRBV27; d_gene: -; CDR3aa: ASSLWAGAEDTQY
j_gene: TRBJ1-1; v_gene: TRBV7-8; d_gene: -; CDR3aa: ASSLGAVNTEAF
j_gene: TRBJ1-1; v_gene: TRBV6-5; d_gene: -; CDR3aa: ASISGSSMNTEAF
j_gene: TRBJ2-1; v_gene: TRBV11-3; d_gene: TRBD2; CDR3aa: ASSPRGGSNEQF
j_gene: TRBJ1-5; v_gene: TRBV6-2/TRBV6-3; d_gene: -; CDR3aa: ASSYVEEGQPQH
j_gene: TRBJ2-7; v_gene: TRBV28; d_gene: TRBD1; CDR3aa: ASTPTGQVSYEQY
j_gene: TRBJ2-7; v_gene: TRBV11-2; d_gene: TRBD2; CDR3aa: ASTIGLAGKNEQY
j_gene: TRBJ1-2; v_gene: TRBV30; d_gene: -; CDR3aa: AWSAGALRSYGYT
j_gene: TRBJ2-2; v_gene: TRBV5-1; d_gene: -; CDR3aa: ASSLAGPINTGELF
j_gene: TRBJ1-3; v_gene: TRBV11-2; d_gene: TRBD1; CDR3aa: ASSVLTGSSGNTIY
j_gene: TRBJ1-1; v_gene: TRBV6-2/TRBV6-3; d_gene: TRBD1; CDR3aa: ASSYRSGGQENTEAF
j_gene: TRBJ1-5; v_gene: TRBV6-5; d_gene: TRBD1; CDR3aa: ASSPGQGAGQPQH
j_gene: TRBJ1-1; v_gene: TRBV3-1/TRBV3-2; d_gene: -; CDR3aa: ASSAHPDSEAF
j_gene: TRBJ1-4; v_gene: TRBV18; d_gene: -; CDR3aa: ASSPMDGEKLF
j_gene: TRBJ1-2; v_gene: TRBV6-2/TRBV6-3; d_gene: -; CDR3aa: ASSFLTESNYGYT
j_gene: TRBJ1-2; v_gene: TRBV10-3; d_gene: -; CDR3aa: ALRSDPKKGYGYT
j_gene: TRBJ1-5; v_gene: TRBV6-1; d_gene: -; CDR3aa: ASSEAGRYSNQPQH
j_gene: TRBJ1-2; v_gene: TRBV7-9; d_gene: -; CDR3aa: ASSLSGHYGYT
j_gene: TRBJ1-2; v_gene: TRBV9; d_gene: -; CDR3aa: ASSSTNSGYT
j_gene: TRBJ1-4; v_gene: TRBV5-4; d_gene: -; CDR3aa: ASSLGGSEDEKLF
j_gene: TRBJ1-5; v_gene: TRBV4-1; d_gene: -; CDR3aa: ASSQGQFNQPQH
j_gene: TRBJ1-4; v_gene: TRBV7-2; d_gene: -; CDR3aa: ASSLDAGEKLF
j_gene: TRBJ1-6; v_gene: TRBV27; d_gene: -; CDR3aa: ASSRGPGAYSPLH
j_gene: TRBJ1-2; v_gene: TRBV12-3/TRBV12-4; d_gene: -; CDR3aa: ASSLSQGLGYT
j_gene: TRBJ2-1; v_gene: TRBV30; d_gene: TRBD2; CDR3aa: ARSGGGEQF
j_gene: TRBJ1-5; v_gene: TRBV4-1; d_gene: -; CDR3aa: ASSQANSNQPQH
j_gene: TRBJ1-3; v_gene: TRBV30; d_gene: -; CDR3aa: AWQTGNSGNTIY
j_gene: TRBJ1-2; v_gene: TRBV20-1; d_gene: -; CDR3aa: SANYGYT
j_gene: TRBJ1-3; v_gene: TRBV2; d_gene: -; CDR3aa: ASSEVDTIY
j_gene: TRBJ2-1; v_gene: TRBV5-5; d_gene: -; CDR3aa: ASSHGEQF
j_gene: TRBJ1-2; v_gene: TRBV11-2; d_gene: TRBD1; CDR3aa: ASSLGGQGDGYT